Listed here are 27 T cell receptor beta chains from one sample, sequenced in a study of T cell repertoires in cytomegalovirus infection. In TCRdb, the reads were re-called with MiXCR into one record per CDR3 protein. The table lists about 320,000 distinct CDR3 sequences, over 7.5% of them singletons. Sequencing input: PBMCs. Receptors originate from a human donor in good health (CMV status not recorded). Some clones in this sample may be carry-over from other donors' samples.

This clonotype was picked up a small number of times. The CDR3 DNA is TGCAGTGCTATTAGACAGGGGGCGCCGAGCCACGAGCAGTACTTC. Amino acids: CSAIRQGAPSHEQYF. The chain joins TRBV20-1 to TRBJ2-7, with 10 positions matching TRBD1. Trimming cost V 4 bases and J 5 bases; bases outside gene matches: 11. Germline V gene lookup returns CDR1 DFQATT and CDR2 SNEGSKA (reference sequence). This CDR3 contains 15 residues.

This clonotype was observed at least ten times. The chain joins TRBV7-2 to TRBJ2-7; TRBD2 might be the D (6 bases). The CDR3 consists of 14 residues. Germline CDR1 is SGHTA and CDR2 is FQGNSA. The germline V and J ends were trimmed by 1 base and 4 bases, with 11 bases remaining between them. The CDR3 loop is CASSLGLVWYEQYF. The CDR3 DNA follows: TGTGCCAGCAGCTTAGGACTAGTCTGGTACGAGCAGTACTTC.

This clonotype has more than one count but fewer than ten. The chain carries TRBV12-3 or TRBV12-4 and TRBJ2-7; maybe TRBD1 (6 bases). The CDR3 loop spans 14 amino acids. V lost 6 bases, J lost 9 bases, and 21 bases lay in between. CDR3 sequence reads: CASRDDGRLGGQYF. The CDR3 nucleotides read TGTGCCAGCAGGGACGACGGCCGCCTAGGGGGGCAGTACTTC.

This clonotype showed up many times. The rearrangement uses TRBV2 and TRBJ2-7, with TRBD1 matching over 9 bases. The germline CDR1 and CDR2 sequences are SNHLY and FYNNEI. Losses at the gene ends were 6 bases for V and 3 bases for J; bases not matched to a gene: 3. The CDR3 length is 13 residues. In DNA form, the CDR3 reads TGTGCCAGCAGCTCGGGACAGGGCTACGAGCAGTACTTC. Amino acid sequence: CASSSGQGYEQYF.

Regarding this clonotype: This may arise from a read error, as a much more abundant clone is one base away. This chain uses TRBV29-1 with TRBJ2-1; 7 nucleotides match TRBD2. The germline V gene has CDR1 SQVTM and CDR2 ANQGSEA. The CDR3 has 16 amino acids. The V and J ends lost 4 bases and 9 bases, in that order; junction bases with no gene match: 18. DNA for the CDR3: TGCAGCGTTGGACGGGTTTTGGCGGGAGTCATCAGTGAGCAGTTCTTC. Translated: CSVGRVLAGVISEQFF.

This clonotype has ten or more counts. The chain is built from TRBV7-2 and TRBJ2-7, with TRBD2 identical over 8 bases. CDR1 is SGHTA, CDR2 FQGNSA, per germline. Unmatched junction bases numbered 6, after V lost 6 bases and J lost 5 bases. The CDR3 is 13 residues long. CDR3 DNA: TGTGCCAGCAGGCCGGGACTAGTAAACGAGCAGTACTTC. It specifies CASRPGLVNEQYF.

This clonotype was seen repeatedly, ten times or more. The rearrangement uses TRBV7-2 and TRBJ2-3, with 9 nucleotides matching TRBD2. V lost 1 base to trimming and J lost 1 base; unmatched junction nucleotides: 3. The CDR3 runs to 16 residues. Germline V gene lookup returns CDR1 SGHTA and CDR2 FQGNSA. Written as DNA, the CDR3 is TGTGCCAGCAGCTTAGGGAGCGGGAGGCGCACAGATACGCAGTATTTT. Its protein is CASSLGSGRRTDTQYF.

This clonotype was picked up many times. The rearrangement links TRBV12-3 or TRBV12-4 to TRBJ1-5; 7 positions match TRBD1. The CDR3 sequence is 13 residues long. With 6 bases clipped from V and 6 bases from J, the junction kept 5 bases outside the gene matches. This chain's CDR3 is CASRARGSQPQHF. The CDR3, as DNA: TGTGCCAGCAGGGCCAGGGGGAGTCAGCCCCAGCATTTT.

This clonotype was seen a few times. The chain couples TRBV7-4 to TRBJ2-1, with 7 positions matching TRBD2. The junction had 6 bases not matched to a gene; V was cut back by 5 bases and J by 2 bases. The germline gives CDR1 SGHVT, CDR2 SQSDAQ. CDR3 length equals 15 residues. CDR3 protein: CASSRRDYPYNEQFF. CDR3 DNA sequence: TGTGCCAGCAGCCGACGGGACTACCCCTACAATGAGCAGTTCTTC.

This clonotype was counted between two and nine times. This sequence joins TRBV5-4 and TRBJ1-2; 7 bases align to TRBD1. Germline values: CDR1 SGHNT, CDR2 YYREEE (reference sequence). Germline trimming cut 4 bases from V and 4 bases from J; bases unmatched to any gene: 7. This CDR3 spans 14 amino acids. The CDR3 region is CASSPEGGGYGYTF. The CDR3 coding sequence is TGTGCCAGCAGCCCCGAAGGGGGCGGCTATGGCTACACCTTC. Full variable domain (remainder filled in from reference TRBV5-4 and TRBJ1-2): ETGVTQSPTHLIKTRGQQVTLRCSSQSGHNTVSWYQQALGQGPQFIFQYYREEENGRGNFPPRFSGLQFPNYSSELNVNALELDDSALYLCASSPEGGGYGYTFGSGTRLTVV.

The chain links TRBV20-1 to TRBJ2-5, with no clear D. Germline-derived CDR1 and CDR2 are DFQATT and SNEGSKA (reference sequence). V dropped 0 bases and J dropped 5 bases, with 13 bases sitting between them. CDR3 size: 14 residues. CDR3 residues: CSARDLANWETQYF. CDR3 sequence (DNA): TGCAGTGCTAGAGATCTGGCGAATTGGGAGACCCAGTACTTC.

The sample holds a few counts of this clonotype. The chain employs TRBV15 and TRBJ1-2; TRBD1 matches at 7 bases. The CDR3 consists of 14 residues. J lost 8 bases, V lost 0 bases, and 6 bases had no gene match. Germline loops: CDR1 LNHNV, CDR2 YYDKDF (reference sequence). The CDR3 DNA follows: TGTGCCACCAGCAGAGATATCAGGGGGGGAGGCTACACCTTC. Amino acid sequence: CATSRDIRGGGYTF.

The chain uses TRBV20-1 and TRBJ2-7; D may be TRBD2 (5 bases). The ends were cut back, 4 bases at V and 7 bases at J, with 17 bases in the middle. The CDR3 runs 13 residues. Germline CDR1 and CDR2: DFQATT and SNEGSKA (reference sequence). Here the CDR3 reads CSATAPVALEQYF. CDR3 sequence (DNA): TGCAGTGCTACGGCGCCAGTAGCGCTTGAGCAGTACTTC.

The J gene is TRBJ2-3, the V gene TRBV11-3; either TRBD1 or TRBD2 may supply D (5 bases each). V was pared by 3 bases and J by 0 bases, with 7 bases between. CDR1 and CDR2 (germline): SGHNT, YENEEA. The CDR3 covers 14 residues. CDR3 amino acids: CASSLWGSTDTQYF. CDR3 sequence (DNA): TGTGCCAGCAGCTTGTGGGGGAGCACAGATACGCAGTATTTT.

This clonotype was seen ten or more times. The gene calls are TRBV6-1 and TRBJ2-7; 10 positions match TRBD2. V shed 5 bases and J 0 bases; nucleotides not matched to a gene: 7. The CDR3 is 16 residues long. Germline values: CDR1 MNHNS, CDR2 SASEGT. The CDR3 DNA sequence: TGTGCCAGCAGTCAGACTAGCGGGCCCGTCTCCTACGAGCAGTACTTC. Translation: CASSQTSGPVSYEQYF.

This clonotype was seen many times. The rearrangement links TRBV7-6 to TRBJ2-3; D is tentatively TRBD1 or TRBD2 (6 bases each). Germline lookup yields CDR1 SGHVS and CDR2 FNYEAQ. The CDR3 has 14 residues. V shed 5 bases and J shed 1 base, with 10 bases lying between them. DNA of the CDR3: TGTGCCAGCAGCCTCGGGGGCCGCACAGATACGCAGTATTTT. It encodes CASSLGGRTDTQYF.

This clonotype was seen more than once but under ten times. The chain couples TRBV4-3 to TRBJ2-5; D remains ambiguous. The germline gives CDR1 LGHNA, CDR2 YSLEER. CDR3 length: 15 residues. V lost 1 base, J lost 5 bases, and 14 bases lay in between. DNA for the CDR3: TGCGCCAGCAGCCAAGCTGGGTCCCCTTATGAGACCCAGTACTTC. The encoded protein is CASSQAGSPYETQYF.

As regards this clonotype: A junction boundary mismatches the germline segment, possibly from a read error. The V and J genes are TRBV13 and TRBJ2-1, with TRBD2 matching over 14 bases. There are 16 residues in the CDR3. Germline V CDR1 and CDR2: PRHDT, FYEKMQ (reference sequence). This CDR3 reads CASSIGLAGGYNEQFF. The DNA of the CDR3 is TGTGCCAGCAGCATAGGACTAGCGGGAGGATACAATGAGCAGTTCTTC.

This clonotype has a handful of counts. The rearrangement joins TRBV11-1 to TRBJ2-2, with a possible D match to TRBD2 (5 bases). Germline values: CDR1 SGHAT, CDR2 FQDESV (reference sequence). CDR3 size: 18 residues. Trimming left V 3 bases short and J 1 base short, with 18 bases between. The CDR3 loop reads CASSFPLGVSVNTGELFF. CDR3 DNA sequence: TGTGCCAGCAGCTTCCCCCTTGGGGTTAGCGTGAACACCGGGGAGCTGTTTTTT.

The sample holds a few counts of this clonotype. The V call is TRBV7-6, the J call TRBJ1-2, with D tentatively TRBD1 (5 bases). The CDR3 consists of 15 residues. The germline gives CDR1 SGHVS, CDR2 FNYEAQ. The V end lost 1 base, the J end lost 3 bases, and 12 bases lay between the germline ends. DNA of the CDR3: TGTGCCAGCAGCTTAGGTTCAGGGTTTGACTATGGCTACACCTTC. This encodes CASSLGSGFDYGYTF.

Note on this clonotype: A single base separates this from a much larger clone, so it may be a read error. The chain has TRBV12-3 or TRBV12-4 and TRBJ1-4; D remains ambiguous. There are 15 residues in the CDR3. V was cut by 2 bases and J by 0 bases, with 7 bases left in between. The CDR3 DNA follows: TGTGCCAGCAGTTTACCGCCGGCAACTAATGAAAAACTGTTTTTT. Translated: CASSLPPATNEKLFF.

The chain uses TRBV6-2 or TRBV6-3 and TRBJ2-1; TRBD2 matches at 9 bases. The CDR3 totals 15 residues. CDR1 MNHEY and CDR2 SVGEGT come from the germline V gene. J gave up 7 bases and V 7 bases, and 11 bases lay outside the gene matches. The CDR3 coding sequence is TGTGCCAGCACCCTACCCAGCGGGGGGCTGAATGAGCAGTTCTTC. Its translation is CASTLPSGGLNEQFF.

This clonotype has more than one count but fewer than ten. V and J are TRBV7-2 and TRBJ1-2; 8 positions match TRBD1. The CDR3 sequence is 16 residues long. The junction had 11 bases not matched to a gene; V was cut back by 4 bases and J by 4 bases. The V gene's germline CDR1 is SGHTA and CDR2 FQGNSA. The CDR3 reads CASSSRTGPLAYGYTF. The CDR3 DNA is TGTGCCAGCAGCTCCCGGACAGGGCCGCTCGCCTATGGCTACACCTTC.

V usage is TRBV25-1 and J usage is TRBJ2-1; TRBD2 aligns across 9 bases. Germline CDR1 and CDR2: MGHDK and SYGVNS. V dropped 6 bases and J dropped 9; count of bases not matched to a gene: 12. This CDR3 comprises 15 residues. CDR3 coding DNA: TGTGCCAGCAGAAAGTCCCTAGCGGGGCGGGGTGAGCAGTTCTTC. It yields the protein CASRKSLAGRGEQFF.

This clonotype was counted between two and nine times. This chain links TRBV15 with TRBJ2-3; D not resolved. Trimming removed 5 bases from V and 2 bases from J, with 11 bases in between. Germline CDR1 LNHNV, CDR2 YYDKDF (reference sequence). The CDR3 is 14 residues long. The CDR3 protein is CATSGSRTTDTQYF. In DNA form, the CDR3 reads TGTGCCACCAGCGGCTCGCGGACCACAGATACGCAGTATTTT. The full variable domain, with the rest looked up from reference TRBV15 and TRBJ2-3, is DAMVIQNPRYQVTQFGKPVTLSCSQTLNHNVMYWYQQKSSQAPKLLFHYYDKDFNNEADTPDNFQSRRPNTSFCFLDIRSPGLGDTAMYLCATSGSRTTDTQYFGPGTRLTVL.

This clonotype was recorded a few times. This sequence joins TRBV7-9 and TRBJ1-5; D remains unclear. Germline CDR1 reads SEHNR; CDR2 reads FQNEAQ (reference sequence). CDR3 length: 16 residues. Deletions cut 1 base from V and 1 base from J, with 11 bases between. DNA of the CDR3: TGTGCCAGCAGCTTAGGGGCCCTTCGGAGCAATCAGCCCCAGCATTTT. Amino acids: CASSLGALRSNQPQHF.

This clonotype was counted a few times. The J gene is TRBJ1-5, the V gene TRBV6-5, with D hard to call. The CDR3 has 16 amino acids. The V and J ends lost 6 bases and 1 base respectively, with 16 bases between them. CDR1 MNHEY and CDR2 SVGAGI come from the germline V gene. In nucleotides, the CDR3 is TGTGCCAGCAGCCCACTCCTTACTCCGAGCAATCAGCCCCAGCATTTT. This encodes CASSPLLTPSNQPQHF.